This note documents a single T cell receptor beta chain sequence. Germline V lookup: CDR1 SGHVS, CDR2 FQNEAQ. Trimming took 1 base from V and 0 from J, leaving 16 bases between them. This CDR3 has 17 amino acids. Recruited during active infection, patients (from Seattle) were subsequently followed longitudinally. Sequencing was performed with immunoSEQ multiplex PCR; in TCRdb, only in-frame clones are kept and a portion is missing. The data show 55,000 or so clones, 87% seen once. This entry belongs to a study of blood T cell repertoires in COVID-19. Study information: From T cells, B-cell-depleted T cells, or PBMCs came the material, which was cDNA or gDNA.

J is TRBJ2-7 and V is TRBV7-8, with D perhaps matching TRBD1 (5 bases). The sequence was collected from a woman aged 55-75 years with COVID-19, enrolled during active disease. Input material: peripheral blood. CDR3 coding DNA: TGTGCCAGCAGCTTAGGGATTTCGGATGACAGCTCCTACGAGCAGTACTTC. Translating it yields CASSLGISDDSSYEQYF.